This is a list of T cell receptor beta chains from one sample in a study of neurological immune-mediated disorders. TCRdb passed the 5' RACE reads through MiXCR, listing each CDR3 protein once. This sample has about 46,000 distinct CDR3 sequences; under 2% occur once, and the top ten carry approximately 2.3%. Sequenced sample: PBMCs. The receptors here all came from a woman aged 40 to 49 with multiple sclerosis. The conserved cysteine and the conserved F or W are not part of the CDR3 here. A row's size may be missing; if present it is once, few, many or a size class.

clone_size	j_call	v_call	cdr3_aa
many	TRBJ2-3	TRBV12-3/TRBV12-4	ASSRWGGHTDTQY
many	TRBJ2-7	TRBV7-6	ASSLGPGEQY
many	TRBJ1-1	TRBV19	ASSIQGGKTEAF
many	TRBJ1-6	TRBV5-1	ASSLGDRGNSPLH
many	TRBJ2-3	TRBV5-1	ASSFTGETDTQY
many	TRBJ2-1	TRBV7-2	ASSLAGTGSYNEQF
many	TRBJ2-3	TRBV20-1	SASARQGGTDTQY
many	TRBJ1-2	TRBV24-1	VTSDPATGEDGYT
NA	TRBJ2-3	TRBV7-9	ASSLASYRQKDTQY
many	TRBJ2-2	TRBV7-8	ASRPRGAGTGELF
many	TRBJ1-6	TRBV29-1	SVRTGGNSPLH
many	TRBJ2-2	TRBV6-1	ASKGHNTGELF
many	TRBJ2-1	TRBV29-1	SVRGGASAEQF
many	TRBJ2-3	TRBV20-1	SARSTGAGTDTQY
many	TRBJ1-1	TRBV5-1	ASSLAPATEAF
many	TRBJ2-7	TRBV20-1	SGGGQLLGRDEQY
many	TRBJ1-1	TRBV20-1	SAGLRGFPF
many	TRBJ1-4	TRBV5-6	ASSLLVDRANEKLF
many	TRBJ1-5	TRBV7-8	ASSPLRDSLSNQPQH
many	TRBJ2-2	TRBV20-1	SARPGPESSGELF
many	TRBJ1-1	TRBV3-1	ASSHQQREAF
many	TRBJ2-7	TRBV5-1	ASSTGQTTYEQY
many	TRBJ2-1	TRBV5-1	ATSAGYNEQF
many	TRBJ1-5	TRBV4-1	ASSRTATQTSNQPQH
medium-sized	TRBJ2-2	TRBV7-2	ASSLWTAGELF
many	TRBJ1-3	TRBV5-1	ASKLDSRGNTIY
many	TRBJ1-1	TRBV5-1	ASSSKLGQMNTEAF
many	TRBJ2-5	TRBV12-3/TRBV12-4	ASSLTGLQETQY
many	TRBJ2-2	TRBV25-1	ASSVDSLHTGELF
many	TRBJ2-2	TRBV10-3	AISEFGGNTGELF
many	TRBJ1-2	TRBV27	ASSLSRQGINGYT
many	TRBJ1-2	TRBV20-1	SASVGLSNPYGYT
many	TRBJ1-4	TRBV2	ATGQGTIEKLF
many	TRBJ1-1	TRBV5-1	ASSLDAPYTEAF
NA	TRBJ2-5	TRBV7-2	ASSTRRGGGETQY
many	TRBJ1-1	TRBV9	ASSALRTTEAF
many	TRBJ1-5	TRBV6-5	ASSRTHLWPQH
many	TRBJ2-3	TRBV20-1	SATKGTEAQY
many	TRBJ2-7	TRBV5-1	ASSPISGGNYEQY
many	TRBJ1-3	TRBV5-1	ASSTGGSGNTIY
many	TRBJ1-6	TRBV5-1	ASTPGQGGSPLH
many	TRBJ2-1	TRBV20-1	SARAFARHNEQF
many	TRBJ2-2	TRBV12-3/TRBV12-4	ASSYPADRGGTGELF
many	TRBJ2-3	TRBV20-1	SATKGARTDTQY
many	TRBJ1-1	TRBV20-1	SARVAGGDTEAF
many	TRBJ1-1	TRBV5-1	ASSRDRGVNTEAF
many	TRBJ2-7	TRBV6-5	ASRSGAGPVDEQY
many	TRBJ2-1	TRBV20-1	SAHTLRNEQF
many	TRBJ2-4	TRBV12-5	ASGLYNRGTIQY
many	TRBJ1-2	TRBV5-1	ASSLEQSGDGYT
NA	TRBJ2-7	TRBV5-1	ASSLWLAGARSSYEQY
many	TRBJ2-5	TRBV12-3/TRBV12-4	ASSLESGLQETQY
many	TRBJ2-7	TRBV5-5	ASSWTGDYEQY
many	TRBJ2-3	TRBV6-2/TRBV6-3	ASSYGGNTQY
many	TRBJ2-2	TRBV7-6	ASTRLAGGSGELF
many	TRBJ2-3	TRBV10-1	ASSESMGGTDTQY
many	TRBJ2-3	TRBV6-1	AARDYNTDTQY